The T cell receptor beta chain under discussion was sequenced for a study of blood T cell repertoires in COVID-19. The protocol was immunoSEQ multiplex PCR, while the TCRdb copy is restricted to in-frame clones and leaves out a portion. The profile shows roughly 120,000 clones, roughly four fifths of them singletons. The CDR3 totals 15 residues. V was pared by 4 bases and J by 2 bases, with 6 bases of the junction left unmatched. Germline assignment: CDR1 SGHRS and CDR2 YFSETQ. The rearrangement links TRBV5-1 to TRBJ1-2; 9 bases are a match to TRBD1. The sequence was obtained from a man between 65 and 85 years old with acute or convalescent COVID-19. Sequencing was carried out using peripheral blood. The CDR3 loop is CASSPQGTGNYGYTF. The CDR3, as DNA: TGCGCCAGCAGCCCACAGGGGACAGGGAACTATGGCTACACCTTC.